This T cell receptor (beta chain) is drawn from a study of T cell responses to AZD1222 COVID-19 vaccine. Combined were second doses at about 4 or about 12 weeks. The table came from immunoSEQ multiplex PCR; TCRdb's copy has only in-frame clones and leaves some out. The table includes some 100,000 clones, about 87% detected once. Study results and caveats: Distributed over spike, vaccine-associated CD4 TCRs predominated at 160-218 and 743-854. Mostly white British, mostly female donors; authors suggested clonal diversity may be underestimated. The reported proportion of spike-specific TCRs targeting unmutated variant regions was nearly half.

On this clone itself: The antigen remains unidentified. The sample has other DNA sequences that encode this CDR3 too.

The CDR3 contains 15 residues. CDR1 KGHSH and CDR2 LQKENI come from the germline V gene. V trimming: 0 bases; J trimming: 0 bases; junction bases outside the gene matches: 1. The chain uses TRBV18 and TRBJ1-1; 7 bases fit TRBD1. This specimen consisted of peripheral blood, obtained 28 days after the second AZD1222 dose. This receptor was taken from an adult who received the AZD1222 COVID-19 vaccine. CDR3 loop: CASSPPGTVNTEAFF. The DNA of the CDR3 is TGTGCCAGCTCACCACCGGGGACAGTGAACACTGAAGCTTTCTTT.